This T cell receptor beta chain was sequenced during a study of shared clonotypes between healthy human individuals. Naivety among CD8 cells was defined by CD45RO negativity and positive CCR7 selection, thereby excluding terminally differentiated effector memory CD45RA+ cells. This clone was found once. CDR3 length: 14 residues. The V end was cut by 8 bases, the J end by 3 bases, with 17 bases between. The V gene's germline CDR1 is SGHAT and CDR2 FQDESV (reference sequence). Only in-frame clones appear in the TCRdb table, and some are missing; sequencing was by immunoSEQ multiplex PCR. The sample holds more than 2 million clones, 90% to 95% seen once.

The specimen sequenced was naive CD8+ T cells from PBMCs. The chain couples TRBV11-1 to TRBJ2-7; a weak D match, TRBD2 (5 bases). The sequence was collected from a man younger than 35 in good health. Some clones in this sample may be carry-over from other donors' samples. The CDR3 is CASAPDGNHYEQYF. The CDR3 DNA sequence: TGTGCCAGCGCTCCGGACGGGAACCACTACGAGCAGTACTTC.